These T cell receptor beta chains were read from a single sample in a study of human T cells and chemical hapten exposure. TCRdb redid the calling of the RACE reads with MiXCR, one entry per CDR3 protein. The profile shows roughly 200,000 distinct CDR3 sequences, approximately 20% of them singletons. The sample in question was whole blood, obtained in connection with sensitization to the hapten diphenylcyclopropenone (DPC). These receptors were taken from a woman between 50 and 59 years old with alopecia areata. Some clones in this sample may be carry-over from other donors' samples. CDR3s include the opening cysteine and the closing phenylalanine or tryptophan. Fields, in order: clone size, D gene, V gene, J gene, CDR3 protein, CDR3 DNA. D genes are given only for firm matches. Clone size appears in some rows only: once, few, many, or a class for an expanded clone.

clone_size: -; d_call: -; v_call: TRBV14; j_call: TRBJ1-4; cdr3_aa: CASSQGRGATNEKLFF; cdr3_nt: TGTGCCAGCAGCCAAGGAAGGGGGGCAACTAATGAAAAACTGTTTTTT
clone_size: few; d_call: -; v_call: TRBV29-1; j_call: TRBJ1-1; cdr3_aa: CSVERVIPNTEAFF; cdr3_nt: TGCAGCGTTGAGAGAGTAATTCCGAACACTGAAGCTTTCTTT
clone_size: many; d_call: -; v_call: TRBV29-1; j_call: TRBJ1-1; cdr3_aa: CSVVGWLVNEAFF; cdr3_nt: TGCAGCGTTGTGGGATGGTTAGTTAATGAAGCTTTCTTT
clone_size: few; d_call: -; v_call: TRBV20-1; j_call: TRBJ2-6; cdr3_aa: CSAWAGADSGANVLTF; cdr3_nt: TGCAGTGCCTGGGCAGGGGCCGACTCTGGGGCCAACGTCCTGACTTTC
clone_size: -; d_call: TRBD1; v_call: TRBV24-1; j_call: TRBJ1-5; cdr3_aa: CATSDSPWTGENQPQHF; cdr3_nt: TGTGCCACCAGTGATTCCCCTTGGACAGGGGAAAATCAGCCCCAGCATTTT
clone_size: few; d_call: TRBD1; v_call: TRBV6-6; j_call: TRBJ1-1; cdr3_aa: CASSHQGGDTEAFF; cdr3_nt: TGTGCCAGCAGCCACCAGGGGGGTGACACTGAAGCTTTCTTT
clone_size: few; d_call: -; v_call: TRBV7-2; j_call: TRBJ2-7; cdr3_aa: CASSPGHFPTEQYF; cdr3_nt: TGTGCCAGCAGCCCCGGACACTTCCCCACCGAGCAGTACTTC
clone_size: few; d_call: -; v_call: TRBV18; j_call: TRBJ2-7; cdr3_aa: CASSPMGSYEQYF; cdr3_nt: TGTGCCAGCTCACCAATGGGCAGCTACGAGCAGTACTTC
clone_size: few; d_call: -; v_call: TRBV9; j_call: TRBJ2-7; cdr3_aa: CASSVSGGGVPLEQYF; cdr3_nt: TGTGCCAGCAGCGTATCGGGGGGCGGGGTCCCCCTCGAGCAGTACTTC
clone_size: medium-sized; d_call: TRBD1; v_call: TRBV7-2; j_call: TRBJ2-7; cdr3_aa: CASSLDPQTARGLNEQYF; cdr3_nt: TGTGCCAGCAGCTTAGACCCCCAGACGGCCAGGGGGCTTAACGAGCAGTACTTC